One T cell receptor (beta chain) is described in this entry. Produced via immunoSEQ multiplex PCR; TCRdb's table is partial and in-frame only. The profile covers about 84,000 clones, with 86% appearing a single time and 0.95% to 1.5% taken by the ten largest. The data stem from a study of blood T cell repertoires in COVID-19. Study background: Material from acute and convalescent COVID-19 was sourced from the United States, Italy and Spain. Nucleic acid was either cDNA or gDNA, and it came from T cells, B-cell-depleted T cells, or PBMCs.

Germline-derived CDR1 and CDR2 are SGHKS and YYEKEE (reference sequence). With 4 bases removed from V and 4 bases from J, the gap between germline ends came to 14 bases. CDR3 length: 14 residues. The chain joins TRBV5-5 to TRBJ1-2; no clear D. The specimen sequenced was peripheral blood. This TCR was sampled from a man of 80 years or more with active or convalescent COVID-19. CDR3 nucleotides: TGTGCCAGCAGCGGTGACCTGACGGGCTATGGCTACACCTTC. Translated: CASSGDLTGYGYTF.